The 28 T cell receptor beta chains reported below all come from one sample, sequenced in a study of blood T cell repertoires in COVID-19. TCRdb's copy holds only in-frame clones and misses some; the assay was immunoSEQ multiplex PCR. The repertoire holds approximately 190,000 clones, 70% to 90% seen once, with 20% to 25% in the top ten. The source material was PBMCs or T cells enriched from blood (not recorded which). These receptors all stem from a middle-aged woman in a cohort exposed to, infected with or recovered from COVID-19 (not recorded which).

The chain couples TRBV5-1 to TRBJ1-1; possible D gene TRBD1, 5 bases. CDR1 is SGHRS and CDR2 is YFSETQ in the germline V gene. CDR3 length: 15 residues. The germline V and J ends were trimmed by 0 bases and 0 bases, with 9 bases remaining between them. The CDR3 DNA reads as TGCGCCAGCAGCTTGGGGGCGGGGGTGAACACTGAAGCTTTCTTT. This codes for CASSLGAGVNTEAFF.

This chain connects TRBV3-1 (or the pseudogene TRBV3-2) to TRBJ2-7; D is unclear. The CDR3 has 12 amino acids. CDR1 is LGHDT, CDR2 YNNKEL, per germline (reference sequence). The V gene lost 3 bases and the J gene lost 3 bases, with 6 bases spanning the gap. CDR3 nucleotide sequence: TGTGCCAGCAGCCAGTACAGCTACGAGCAGTACTTC. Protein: CASSQYSYEQYF.

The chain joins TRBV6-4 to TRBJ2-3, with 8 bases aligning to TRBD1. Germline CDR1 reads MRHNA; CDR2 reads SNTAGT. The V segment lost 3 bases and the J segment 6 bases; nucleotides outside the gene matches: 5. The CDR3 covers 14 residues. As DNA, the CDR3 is TGTGCCAGCAGTGAAGTAGGGGACAGGGATACGCAGTATTTT. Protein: CASSEVGDRDTQYF.

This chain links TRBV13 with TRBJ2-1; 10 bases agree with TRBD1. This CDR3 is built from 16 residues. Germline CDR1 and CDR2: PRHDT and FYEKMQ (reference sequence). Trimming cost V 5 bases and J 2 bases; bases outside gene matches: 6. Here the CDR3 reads CASSGWDRGAYNEQFF. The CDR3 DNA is TGTGCCAGCAGCGGATGGGACAGGGGAGCCTACAATGAGCAGTTCTTC.

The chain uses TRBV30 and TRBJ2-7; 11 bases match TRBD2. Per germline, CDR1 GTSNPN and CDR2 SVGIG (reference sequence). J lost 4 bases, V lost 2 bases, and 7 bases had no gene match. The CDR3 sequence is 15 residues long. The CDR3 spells CAWSRETSGTYEQYF. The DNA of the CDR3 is TGTGCCTGGAGTAGGGAGACTAGCGGGACATACGAGCAGTACTTC. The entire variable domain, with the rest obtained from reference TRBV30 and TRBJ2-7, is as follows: SQTIHQWPATLVQPVGSPLSLECTVEGTSNPNLYWYRQAAGRGLQLLFYSVGIGQISSEVPQNLSASRPQDRQFILSSKKLLLSDSGFYLCAWSRETSGTYEQYFGPGTRLTVT.

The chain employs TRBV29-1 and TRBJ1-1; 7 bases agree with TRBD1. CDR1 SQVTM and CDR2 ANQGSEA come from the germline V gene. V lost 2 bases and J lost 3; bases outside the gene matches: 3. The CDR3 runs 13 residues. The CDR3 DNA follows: TGCAGCGTTGAAACAGGGGACGACACTGAAGCTTTCTTT. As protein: CSVETGDDTEAFF. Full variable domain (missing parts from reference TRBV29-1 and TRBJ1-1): SAVISQKPSRDICQRGTSLTIQCQVDSQVTMMFWYRQQPGQSLTLIATANQGSEATYESGFVIDKFPISRPNLTFSTLTVSNMSPEDSSIYLCSVETGDDTEAFFGQGTRLTVV.

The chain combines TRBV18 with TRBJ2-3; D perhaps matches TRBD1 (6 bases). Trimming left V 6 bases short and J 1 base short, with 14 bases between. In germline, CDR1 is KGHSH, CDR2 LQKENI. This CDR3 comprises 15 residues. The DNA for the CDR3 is TGTGCCAGCTCCCCGGGACATGAGGGCACAGATACGCAGTATTTT. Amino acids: CASSPGHEGTDTQYF.

The DNA of the CDR3 is TGTGCCAGCAGCCCAGGACAGGGGAGAAGAACAGATACGCAGTATTTT. It is translated as CASSPGQGRRTDTQYF. This chain joins TRBV9 and TRBJ2-3, with TRBD1 matching over 9 bases. This CDR3 comprises 16 residues. Trimming at V came to 4 bases and at J to 3 bases, leaving 9 bases not matched to a gene. The germline V gene encodes CDR1 SGDLS and CDR2 YYNGEE.

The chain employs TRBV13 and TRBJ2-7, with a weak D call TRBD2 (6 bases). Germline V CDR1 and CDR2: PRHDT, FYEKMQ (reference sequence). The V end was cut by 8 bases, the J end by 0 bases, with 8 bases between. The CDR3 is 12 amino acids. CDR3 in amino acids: CASGGSSYEQYF. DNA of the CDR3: TGTGCCAGCGGGGGGAGCTCCTACGAGCAGTACTTC.

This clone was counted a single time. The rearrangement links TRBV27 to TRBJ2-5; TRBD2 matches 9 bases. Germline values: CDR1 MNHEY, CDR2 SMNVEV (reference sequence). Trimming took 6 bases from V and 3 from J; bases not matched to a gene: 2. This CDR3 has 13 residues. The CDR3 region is CASRLAGEETQYF. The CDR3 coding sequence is TGTGCCAGCAGATTAGCGGGGGAAGAGACCCAGTACTTC.

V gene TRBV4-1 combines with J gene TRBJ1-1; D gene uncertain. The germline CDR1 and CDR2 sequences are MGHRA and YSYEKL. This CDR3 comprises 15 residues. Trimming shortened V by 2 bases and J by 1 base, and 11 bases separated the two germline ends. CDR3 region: CASSQPVRRNTEAFF. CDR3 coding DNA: TGCGCCAGCAGCCAACCCGTGCGAAGGAACACTGAAGCTTTCTTT.

DNA of the CDR3: TGTGCCAGCAGCTTGGACAGGGGGCTGGGAGAAAAACTGTTTTTT. Amino acid sequence: CASSLDRGLGEKLFF. The rearrangement uses TRBV5-4 and TRBJ1-4, with TRBD1 matching over 9 bases. This CDR3 comprises 15 residues. The V segment lost 0 bases and the J segment 8 bases; nucleotides outside the gene matches: 5. Germline values: CDR1 SGHNT, CDR2 YYREEE (reference sequence).

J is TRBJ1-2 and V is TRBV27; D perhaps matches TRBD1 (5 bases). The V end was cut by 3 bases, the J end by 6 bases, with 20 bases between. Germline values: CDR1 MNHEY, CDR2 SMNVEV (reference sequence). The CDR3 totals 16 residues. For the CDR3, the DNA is TGTGCCAGCAGTTTCCTGCCCCCCCTAGGGGTTGATGGCTACACCTTC. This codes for CASSFLPPLGVDGYTF.

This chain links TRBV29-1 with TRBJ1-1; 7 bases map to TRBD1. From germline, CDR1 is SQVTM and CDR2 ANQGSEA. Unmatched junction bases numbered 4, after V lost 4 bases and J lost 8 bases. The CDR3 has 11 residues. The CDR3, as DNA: TGCAGCGTTGTGCCAGGGGGAGAAGCTTTCTTT. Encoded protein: CSVVPGGEAFF.

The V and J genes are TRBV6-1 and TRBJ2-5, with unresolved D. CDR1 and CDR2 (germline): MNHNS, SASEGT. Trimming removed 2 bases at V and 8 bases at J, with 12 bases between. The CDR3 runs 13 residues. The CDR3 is CASSEIGSETQYF. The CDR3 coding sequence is TGTGCCAGCAGTGAAATCGGTTCCGAAACCCAGTACTTC.

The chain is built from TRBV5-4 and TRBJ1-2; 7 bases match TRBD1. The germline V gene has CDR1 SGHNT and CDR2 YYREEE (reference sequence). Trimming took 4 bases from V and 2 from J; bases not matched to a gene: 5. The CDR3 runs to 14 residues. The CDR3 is CASSPTTGNYGYTF. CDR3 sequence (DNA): TGTGCCAGCAGCCCAACGACAGGGAACTATGGCTACACCTTC.

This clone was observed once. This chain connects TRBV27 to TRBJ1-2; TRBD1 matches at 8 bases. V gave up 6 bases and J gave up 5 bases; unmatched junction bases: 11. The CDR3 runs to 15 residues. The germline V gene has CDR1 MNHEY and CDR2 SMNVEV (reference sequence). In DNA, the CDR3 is TGTGCCAGCAGGGATACAGGGGGTGATCTTTATGGCTACACCTTC. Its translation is CASRDTGGDLYGYTF.

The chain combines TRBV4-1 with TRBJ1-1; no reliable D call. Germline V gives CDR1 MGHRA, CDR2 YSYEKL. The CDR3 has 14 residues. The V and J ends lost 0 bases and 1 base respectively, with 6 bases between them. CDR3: CASSQDLRNTEAFF. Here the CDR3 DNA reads TGCGCCAGCAGCCAAGATTTGAGGAACACTGAAGCTTTCTTT.

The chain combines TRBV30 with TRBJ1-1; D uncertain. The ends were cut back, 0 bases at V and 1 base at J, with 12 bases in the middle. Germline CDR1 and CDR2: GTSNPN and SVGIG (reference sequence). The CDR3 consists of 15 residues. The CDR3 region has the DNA TGTGCCTGGAGTGTAAGGAGTCAATGGAACACTGAAGCTTTCTTT. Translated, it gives CAWSVRSQWNTEAFF. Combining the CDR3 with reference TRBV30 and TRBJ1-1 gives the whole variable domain SQTIHQWPATLVQPVGSPLSLECTVEGTSNPNLYWYRQAAGRGLQLLFYSVGIGQISSEVPQNLSASRPQDRQFILSSKKLLLSDSGFYLCAWSVRSQWNTEAFFGQGTRLTVV.

CDR3 residues: CASSYFNQAYEQYF. In nucleotides, the CDR3 is TGTGCCAGCAGTTACTTCAATCAGGCCTACGAGCAGTACTTC. This chain joins TRBV6-5 and TRBJ2-7, with unresolved D. The CDR3 is made up of 14 amino acids. CDR1 and CDR2 from the germline V gene are MNHEY and SVGAGI. V lost 1 base and J lost 2, with 9 bases in between.

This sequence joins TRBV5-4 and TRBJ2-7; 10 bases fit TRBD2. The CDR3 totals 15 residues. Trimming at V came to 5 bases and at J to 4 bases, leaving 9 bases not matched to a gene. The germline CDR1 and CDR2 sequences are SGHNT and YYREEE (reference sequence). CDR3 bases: TGTGCCAGCAGGCCTAGCGGGAGTGTTGATTACGAGCAGTACTTC. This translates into CASRPSGSVDYEQYF.

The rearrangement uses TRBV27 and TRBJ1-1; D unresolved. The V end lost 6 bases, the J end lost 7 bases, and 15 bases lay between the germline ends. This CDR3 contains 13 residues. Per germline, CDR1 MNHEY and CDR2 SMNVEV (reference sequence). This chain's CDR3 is CASRRSPGVEAFF. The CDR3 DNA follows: TGTGCCAGCAGGAGGTCTCCCGGCGTTGAAGCTTTCTTT.

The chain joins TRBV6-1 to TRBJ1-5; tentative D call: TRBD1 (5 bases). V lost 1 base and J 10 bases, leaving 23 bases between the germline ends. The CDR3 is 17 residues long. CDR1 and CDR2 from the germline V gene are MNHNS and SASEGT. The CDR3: CASSEGFRAPQVRPQHF. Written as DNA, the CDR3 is TGTGCCAGCAGTGAAGGCTTCAGGGCCCCCCAGGTCCGCCCCCAGCATTTT.

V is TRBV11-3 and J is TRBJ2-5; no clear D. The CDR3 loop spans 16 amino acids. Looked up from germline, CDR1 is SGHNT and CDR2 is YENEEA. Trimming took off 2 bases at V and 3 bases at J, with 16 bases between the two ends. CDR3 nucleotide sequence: TGTGCCAGCAGCTTACGGTCGGTGGTGCTGAAAGAGACCCAGTACTTC. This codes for CASSLRSVVLKETQYF.

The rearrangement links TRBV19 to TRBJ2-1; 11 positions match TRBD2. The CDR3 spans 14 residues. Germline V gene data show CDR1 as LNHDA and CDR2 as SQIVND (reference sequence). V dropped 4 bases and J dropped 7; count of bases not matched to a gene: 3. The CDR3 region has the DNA TGTGCCAGTAGTACTAGCGGGGGGAGTAATGAGCAGTTCTTC. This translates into CASSTSGGSNEQFF.

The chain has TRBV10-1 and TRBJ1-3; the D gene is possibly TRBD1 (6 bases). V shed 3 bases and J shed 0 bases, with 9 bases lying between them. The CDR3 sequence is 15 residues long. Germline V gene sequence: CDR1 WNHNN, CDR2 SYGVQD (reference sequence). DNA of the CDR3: TGCGCCAGCAGTGAAGACAGGTCCTCTGGAAACACCATATATTTT. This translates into CASSEDRSSGNTIYF.

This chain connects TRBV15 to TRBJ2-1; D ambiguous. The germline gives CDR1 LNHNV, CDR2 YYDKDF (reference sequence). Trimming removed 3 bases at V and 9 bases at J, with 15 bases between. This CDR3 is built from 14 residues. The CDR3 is CATSSLVAPLEQFF. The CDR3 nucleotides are TGTGCCACCAGCAGCCTAGTAGCTCCTCTTGAGCAGTTCTTC. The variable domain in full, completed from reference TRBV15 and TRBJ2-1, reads DAMVIQNPRYQVTQFGKPVTLSCSQTLNHNVMYWYQQKSSQAPKLLFHYYDKDFNNEADTPDNFQSRRPNTSFCFLDIRSPGLGDTAMYLCATSSLVAPLEQFFGPGTRLTVL.

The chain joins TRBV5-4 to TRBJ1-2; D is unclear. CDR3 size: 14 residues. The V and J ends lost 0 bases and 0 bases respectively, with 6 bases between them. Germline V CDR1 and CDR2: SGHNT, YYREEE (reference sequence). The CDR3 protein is CASSLAVANYGYTF. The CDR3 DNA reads TGTGCCAGCAGCTTGGCGGTAGCTAACTATGGCTACACCTTC.